This T cell receptor beta chain was documented in a study of molecular identifiers for immune sequencing clone quantification. Sorting was used to obtain naive CD8 T cells (CD8+CD4-CCR7+CD45RA+). TCRdb ran MiXCR on the PCR reads and lists one entry per CDR3 protein. The sample contains 8,500 to 11,000 distinct CDR3 sequences, about a sixth of which appear only once. Trimming cost V 3 bases and J 5 bases, with 10 bases left between them. The CDR3 runs 13 residues. Looked up from germline, CDR1 is SEHNR and CDR2 is FQNEAQ (reference sequence). The source of this sequence is a human donor in good health. Some libraries in this study had Jurkat cell RNA spiked in. The genes are TRBV7-9 and TRBJ2-5; unclear D gene. Sample: naive CD8+ T cells from blood, with Jurkat cell RNA spiked in. The subset was: FACS-sorted CD8+CD4-CCR7+CD45RA+ naive T cells. The CDR3: CASSFTVLETQYF. The DNA for the CDR3 is TGTGCCAGCAGCTTCACGGTATTGGAGACCCAGTACTTC.